Each of the 30 T cell receptor beta chains below was sequenced from the same sample in a study of CD8+ T cells in alopecia areata. Treatment: oral pan-JAK inhibitor, 5-10 mg twice daily. Following extraction, RNA underwent reverse transcription to cDNA, which served as the sequencing template. Here immunoSEQ multiplex PCR was the method, and the copy in TCRdb shows in-frame clones only, minus some. The table includes fewer than 110,000 clones, 65% to 90% detected once. The starting material was CD8+ T cells sorted from blood, obtained around week 34, from a patient treated with tofacitinib. The receptor set was obtained from a human donor with alopecia areata.

There are a few counts of this clone. The chain employs TRBV29-1 and TRBJ2-4; TRBD2 is a possible D gene (5 bases). Between the trimmed V and J ends, which lost 7 bases and 0 bases, there was a span of 10 bases. Germline V gene data show CDR1 as SQVTM and CDR2 as ANQGSEA. This CDR3 region has 13 residues. In nucleotides, the CDR3 is TGCAGCGGCCGGACTGTAGCCAAAAACATTCAGTACTTC. This codes for CSGRTVAKNIQYF.

V usage is TRBV9 and J usage is TRBJ1-1; D unclear. Per germline, CDR1 SGDLS and CDR2 YYNGEE. There are 11 residues in the CDR3. V was cut by 3 bases and J by 5 bases, with 5 bases left in between. CDR3: CASSALTEAFF. As DNA, the CDR3 is TGTGCCAGCAGCGCCCTTACTGAAGCTTTCTTT. Complete variable domain (other parts from reference TRBV9 and TRBJ1-1): DSGVTQTPKHLITATGQRVTLRCSPRSGDLSVYWYQQSLDQGLQFLIQYYNGEERAKGNILERFSAQQFPDLHSELNLSSLELGDSALYFCASSALTEAFFGQGTRLTVV.

Points on this clone: The sample has other DNA sequences that encode this CDR3 too. The gene calls are TRBV11-2 and TRBJ2-1; D gene uncertain. CDR1 and CDR2 (germline): SGHAT, FQNNGV. The CDR3 extends over 12 amino acids. V gave up 1 base and J gave up 4 bases, with 2 bases separating them. CDR3: CASSLGYNEQFF. For the CDR3, the DNA is TGTGCCAGCAGCTTAGGATACAATGAGCAGTTCTTC.

This sequence joins TRBV4-1 and TRBJ1-1; 7 bases are shared with TRBD1. CDR3 length equals 15 residues. Trimming took 3 bases from V and 0 from J; bases not matched to a gene: 4. CDR1 and CDR2 from the germline V gene are MGHRA and YSYEKL. CDR3: CASSQGQTLNTEAFF. In DNA, the CDR3 is TGCGCCAGCAGCCAGGGACAGACACTGAACACTGAAGCTTTCTTT.

CDR3 amino acids: CASSSEQGTEAFF. CDR3 DNA: TGTGCCAGCAGCTCCGAACAGGGCACTGAAGCTTTCTTT. The chain is built from TRBV7-2 and TRBJ1-1, with a weak D call TRBD1 (6 bases). The germline gives CDR1 SGHTA, CDR2 FQGNSA. The CDR3 has 13 residues. Trimming removed 4 bases at V and 4 bases at J, with 10 bases between. Combining the CDR3 with reference TRBV7-2 and TRBJ1-1 gives the whole variable domain GAGVSQSPSNKVTEKGKDVELRCDPISGHTALYWYRQSLGQGLEFLIYFQGNSAPDKSGLPSDRFSAERTGGSVSTLTIQRTQQEDSAVYLCASSSEQGTEAFFGQGTRLTVV.

The rearrangement uses TRBV6-5 and TRBJ2-3, with TRBD2 matching over 11 bases. V gave up 6 bases and J gave up 4 bases; unmatched junction bases: 6. Germline V CDR1 and CDR2: MNHEY, SVGAGI. CDR3 size: 15 residues. The DNA of the CDR3 is TGTGCCAGCAGCCTACTAGCGGGAGTTGCAGATACGCAGTATTTT. Amino acids: CASSLLAGVADTQYF.

This sequence joins TRBV10-3 and TRBJ2-1, with 7 bases aligning to TRBD2. The CDR3 spans 16 residues. Germline-derived CDR1 and CDR2 are ENHRY and SYGVKD. V was pared by 4 bases and J by 0 bases, with 6 bases of the junction left unmatched. This CDR3 is CAISVAGESSYNEQFF. The CDR3 bases are TGTGCCATCAGTGTTGCGGGGGAAAGCTCCTACAATGAGCAGTTCTTC.

The genes are TRBV9 and TRBJ1-5; D gene uncertain. Germline assignment: CDR1 SGDLS and CDR2 YYNGEE. V gave up 0 bases and J gave up 7 bases, with 11 bases separating them. The CDR3 consists of 14 residues. CDR3 residues: CASSVDGVGQPQHF. DNA of the CDR3: TGTGCCAGCAGCGTAGATGGGGTTGGGCAGCCCCAGCATTTT.

This chain joins TRBV11-2 and TRBJ2-7; no definite D call. The CDR3 has 12 residues. Germline V gene sequence: CDR1 SGHAT, CDR2 FQNNGV. V was clipped by 5 bases and J by 3 bases, with 8 bases between them. CDR3 nucleotide sequence: TGTGCCAGCAGCCCGGACGGCTACGAGCAGTACTTC. It is translated as CASSPDGYEQYF.

The V gene is TRBV7-9, the J gene TRBJ2-5; 10 bases agree with TRBD1. The V segment lost 5 bases and the J segment 5 bases; nucleotides outside the gene matches: 11. The CDR3 spans 16 residues. The germline gives CDR1 SEHNR, CDR2 FQNEAQ (reference sequence). CDR3: CASSGATGGGEETQYF. In DNA form, the CDR3 reads TGTGCCAGCAGCGGAGCGACAGGGGGCGGGGAGGAGACCCAGTACTTC.

This clone appeared a single time. V and J are TRBV25-1 and TRBJ2-7, with 10 bases lining up with TRBD1. The CDR3 totals 16 residues. Germline CDR1 MGHDK, CDR2 SYGVNS. The ends lost 4 bases at V and 2 bases at J; junction bases unmatched: 8. In DNA, the CDR3 is TGTGCCAGCAGTGGGCCGGGACAGGGGACCCCCTACGAGCAGTACTTC. As protein: CASSGPGQGTPYEQYF.

This clone was detected only once. V usage is TRBV4-1 and J usage is TRBJ1-5, with TRBD1 matching 9 bases. The ends lost 6 bases at V and 4 bases at J; junction bases unmatched: 4. This CDR3 has 14 residues. Looked up from germline, CDR1 is MGHRA and CDR2 is YSYEKL. The CDR3 DNA follows: TGCGCCAGCAGTCTGGGACAGGGAAATCAGCCCCAGCATTTT. The encoded protein is CASSLGQGNQPQHF.

In its sample, this clone was seen a few times. The chain uses TRBV7-9 and TRBJ2-7; D gene uncertain. Germline V CDR1 and CDR2: SEHNR, FQNEAQ (reference sequence). Trimming removed 1 base from V and 3 bases from J, with 22 bases in between. The CDR3 totals 18 residues. Written as DNA, the CDR3 is TGTGCCAGCAGCTTAGACGGGTTCCGGGCCCCAAGGGTCTACGAGCAGTACTTC. It encodes CASSLDGFRAPRVYEQYF. Variable domain in full (rest from reference TRBV7-9 and TRBJ2-7): DTGVSQNPRHKITKRGQNVTFRCDPISEHNRLYWYRQTLGQGPEFLTYFQNEAQLEKSRLLSDRFSAERPKGSFSTLEIQRTEQGDSAMYLCASSLDGFRAPRVYEQYFGPGTRLTVT.

The V call is TRBV4-1, the J call TRBJ2-2; D is uncertain. This CDR3 region has 12 residues. The germline CDR1 and CDR2 sequences are MGHRA and YSYEKL. Trimming removed 0 bases from V and 4 bases from J, with 0 bases in between. The CDR3 DNA sequence: TGCGCCAGCAGCCAAGACACCGGGGAGCTGTTTTTT. This sequence encodes CASSQDTGELFF.

Concerning this clone itself: Other DNA sequences in this sample translate to the same CDR3. The chain links TRBV7-6 to TRBJ2-3; D ambiguous. Germline V gene sequence: CDR1 SGHVS, CDR2 FNYEAQ. The CDR3 sequence is 11 residues long. Trimming removed 5 bases at V and 2 bases at J, with 2 bases between. The CDR3 region has the DNA TGTGCCAGCAGCCTCACAGATACGCAGTATTTT. It codes for CASSLTDTQYF.

V is TRBV29-1 and J is TRBJ1-5; 8 bases map to TRBD1. This CDR3 is built from 14 residues. V trimming: 4 bases; J trimming: 0 bases; junction bases outside the gene matches: 2. Germline V gene data show CDR1 as SQVTM and CDR2 as ANQGSEA. The CDR3 here is CSVGTGNSNQPQHF. DNA of the CDR3: TGCAGCGTTGGGACAGGGAATAGCAATCAGCCCCAGCATTTT.

CDR3 region: CASSDSRTSDEQFF. The CDR3 nucleotides are TGTGCCAGCAGTGACTCTAGGACTAGCGATGAGCAGTTCTTC. This rearrangement joins TRBV6-4 to TRBJ2-1; TRBD2 matches 9 bases. The CDR3 contains 14 residues. Germline values: CDR1 MRHNA, CDR2 SNTAGT. Trimming removed 0 bases from V and 8 bases from J; junction bases left unmatched: 2.

This chain uses TRBV9 with TRBJ2-3, with 7 bases fitting TRBD2. The CDR3 loop spans 16 amino acids. The germline gives CDR1 SGDLS, CDR2 YYNGEE. V gave up 4 bases and J gave up 0 bases; unmatched junction bases: 8. CDR3 nucleotide sequence: TGTGCCAGCAGCCCCCACGGGGGGAGCAGCACAGATACGCAGTATTTT. Translated: CASSPHGGSSTDTQYF.

J is TRBJ2-7 and V is TRBV4-2, with D tentatively TRBD1 or TRBD2 (5 bases each). V was clipped by 1 base and J by 1 base, with 17 bases between them. Germline CDR1 reads LGHNA; CDR2 reads YNFKEQ. This CDR3 region has 17 residues. CDR3 coding DNA: TGTGCCAGCAGCCAAGGGAAGGGGAGTAAGGGATCCTACGAGCAGTACTTC. This codes for CASSQGKGSKGSYEQYF.

This sequence joins TRBV7-9 and TRBJ2-7; D not resolved. Germline V gene data show CDR1 as SEHNR and CDR2 as FQNEAQ (reference sequence). Between the trimmed V and J ends, which lost 5 bases and 2 bases, there was a span of 10 bases. CDR3 size: 13 residues. This CDR3 reads CASSPAATYEQYF. In nucleotides, the CDR3 is TGTGCCAGCAGCCCTGCGGCTACCTACGAGCAGTACTTC.

The rearrangement uses TRBV14 and TRBJ2-3; D is ambiguous. The CDR3 extends over 11 amino acids. Germline V gene lookup returns CDR1 SGHDN and CDR2 FVKESK. V dropped 4 bases and J dropped 6 bases, with 5 bases sitting between them. In DNA, the CDR3 is TGTGCCAGCAGCCTGTTGGATACGCAGTATTTT. This sequence encodes CASSLLDTQYF.

The V and J genes are TRBV11-2 and TRBJ2-7; TRBD2 is a possible D gene (6 bases). V lost 6 bases, J lost 3 bases, and 12 bases lay in between. Germline V CDR1 and CDR2: SGHAT, FQNNGV. This CDR3 region has 13 residues. CDR3: CASSPGVGYEQYF. CDR3 in DNA: TGTGCCAGCAGTCCGGGGGTCGGCTACGAGCAGTACTTC.

The V and J genes are TRBV5-4 and TRBJ2-7, with D perhaps TRBD2 (6 bases). This CDR3 region has 13 residues. Germline CDR1 is SGHNT and CDR2 is YYREEE (reference sequence). In nucleotides, the CDR3 is TGTGCTACCAAACCTAGCGACACCTACGAGCAGTACTTC. It translates to CATKPSDTYEQYF.

This rearrangement joins TRBV7-2 to TRBJ1-5, with TRBD1 matching over 7 bases. CDR1 and CDR2 (germline): SGHTA, FQGNSA. The CDR3 runs 17 residues. The J segment lost 7 bases and the V segment lost 4 bases, leaving 16 bases of the junction unmatched. Written as DNA, the CDR3 is TGTGCCAGCAGCTCCCCGGGTAGGGGGCGATCAGAACAGCCCCAGCATTTT. It is translated as CASSSPGRGRSEQPQHF.

The V call is TRBV15, the J call TRBJ2-1; maybe TRBD2 (6 bases). Germline V gives CDR1 LNHNV, CDR2 YYDKDF (reference sequence). Trimming cost V 5 bases and J 0 bases, with 17 bases left between them. The CDR3 spans 17 residues. The CDR3 loop reads CATSGLSDRSSYNEQFF. CDR3 DNA: TGTGCCACCAGCGGACTAAGTGATCGGAGCTCCTACAATGAGCAGTTCTTC.

CDR3 amino acids: CASSLSGSGEQYF. In DNA, the CDR3 is TGTGCCAGCAGCTTGTCTGGGTCGGGGGAGCAGTACTTC. The V and J genes are TRBV5-4 and TRBJ2-7; TRBD2 is a possible D gene (5 bases). V was clipped by 1 base and J by 7 bases, with 12 bases between them. CDR1 and CDR2 (germline): SGHNT, YYREEE (reference sequence). The CDR3 is made up of 13 amino acids.

V gene TRBV2 combines with J gene TRBJ2-3; the match to TRBD2 covers 11 bases. Per germline, CDR1 SNHLY and CDR2 FYNNEI. This CDR3 is 19 amino acids long. Trimming took 8 bases from V and 4 from J; bases not matched to a gene: 20. CDR3 DNA: TGTGCCAGCCTAGCGACCTTCACCACCGGGACTAGCGGACCAGATACGCAGTATTTT. Amino acids: CASLATFTTGTSGPDTQYF.

V usage is TRBV9 and J usage is TRBJ2-3, with a possible D match to TRBD1 (5 bases). CDR3 length: 12 amino acids. V lost 5 bases, J lost 5 bases, and 9 bases lay in between. From germline, CDR1 is SGDLS and CDR2 YYNGEE. CDR3: CASRGTGDTQYF. For the CDR3, the DNA is TGTGCCAGCAGAGGCACAGGAGATACGCAGTATTTT.

In its sample, this clone was seen a few times. This chain joins TRBV29-1 and TRBJ1-1, with 7 bases lining up with TRBD1. Per germline, CDR1 SQVTM and CDR2 ANQGSEA. CDR3 length equals 13 residues. V was pared by 5 bases and J by 1 base, with 4 bases of the junction left unmatched. CDR3 in DNA: TGCAGCGTTATCCGACAGGGGAACACTGAAGCTTTCTTT. This translates into CSVIRQGNTEAFF. Using reference TRBV29-1 and TRBJ1-1 for the parts outside the CDR3, the full variable domain is SAVISQKPSRDICQRGTSLTIQCQVDSQVTMMFWYRQQPGQSLTLIATANQGSEATYESGFVIDKFPISRPNLTFSTLTVSNMSPEDSSIYLCSVIRQGNTEAFFGQGTRLTVV.

The J gene is TRBJ2-2, the V gene TRBV29-1; no firm D call. V was pared by 4 bases and J by 6 bases, with 3 bases between. This CDR3 has 10 residues. Looked up from germline, CDR1 is SQVTM and CDR2 is ANQGSEA. This chain's CDR3 is CSVVSGELFF. The CDR3 DNA sequence: TGCAGCGTTGTGTCCGGGGAGCTGTTTTTT.